One sample yielded the 19 T cell receptor beta chains listed below, sequenced in a study of immune evolution from preneoplasia to lung adenocarcinoma (dated by TCRdb to the early 2020s). The library came from the immunoSEQ multiplex PCR assay. The source is immuneACCESS, and TCRdb retained only in-frame sequences with V and J called. Part of the clones is not carried over; for the studies checked, unresolved V genes explain less than half of this, and the remainder is unexplained. The sample records 3,500 or so clones, less than 50% of which are singletons. Of the sample, 23% is held by the ten largest clones. Sequenced sample: FFPE normal lung tissue adjacent to the tumor. The receptors were sampled from a person aged 50-59 years with lung adenocarcinoma.

The genes are TRBV5-6 and TRBJ2-1; 7 positions match TRBD2. Losses at the gene ends were 0 bases for V and 5 bases for J; bases not matched to a gene: 8. Looked up from germline, CDR1 is SGHDT and CDR2 is YYEEEE. The CDR3 has 16 amino acids. The CDR3 sequence is CASSLGLAGLNNEQFF. As DNA, the CDR3 is TGTGCCAGCAGCTTGGGACTAGCTGGCCTTAACAATGAGCAGTTCTTC.

This chain links TRBV7-2 with TRBJ2-1; no reliable D call. Germline V gives CDR1 SGHTA, CDR2 FQGNSA. V lost 3 bases, J lost 0 bases, and 12 bases lay in between. There are 16 residues in the CDR3. The CDR3 DNA follows: TGTGCCAGCAGCTTTACGTGGGCGAGCTCCTACAATGAGCAGTTCTTC. Its protein product is CASSFTWASSYNEQFF.

This chain uses TRBV28 with TRBJ2-7, with 9 positions matching TRBD2. CDR3 length: 14 residues. V gave up 1 base and J gave up 3 bases; unmatched junction bases: 1. CDR1 and CDR2 from the germline V gene are MDHEN and SYDVKM. CDR3 bases: TGTGCCAGCAGTTTATCGACTAGCGGCTACGAGCAGTACTTC. Its translation is CASSLSTSGYEQYF.

The rearrangement uses TRBV11-2 and TRBJ1-1; tentative D call: TRBD1 (5 bases). Trimming shortened V by 2 bases and J by 0 bases, and 10 bases separated the two germline ends. Germline V gene data show CDR1 as SGHAT and CDR2 as FQNNGV. The CDR3 spans 15 residues. In nucleotides, the CDR3 is TGTGCCAGCAGCTTAAACGACAGAATGAACACTGAAGCTTTCTTT. Amino acids: CASSLNDRMNTEAFF.

This clone was seen a handful of times. The J gene is TRBJ1-3, the V gene TRBV14, with 7 bases fitting TRBD1. The CDR3 spans 15 residues. CDR1 and CDR2 from the germline V gene are SGHDN and FVKESK. Trimming cost V 0 bases and J 6 bases; bases outside gene matches: 5. The CDR3 is CASSQDVGQINTIYF. CDR3 nucleotides: TGTGCCAGCAGCCAAGATGTGGGACAGATAAACACCATATATTTT.

The gene calls are TRBV2 and TRBJ2-5; D remains unclear. CDR1 and CDR2 from the germline V gene are SNHLY and FYNNEI. The CDR3 is 12 amino acids. With 5 bases removed from V and 5 bases from J, the gap between germline ends came to 9 bases. The CDR3 here is CASSFIAETQYF. In nucleotides, the CDR3 is TGTGCCAGCAGTTTTATAGCCGAGACCCAGTACTTC.

The J gene is TRBJ1-3, the V gene TRBV4-1; D is uncertain. CDR3 length equals 13 residues. Deletions cut 3 bases from V and 4 bases from J, with 7 bases between. The germline CDR1 and CDR2 sequences are MGHRA and YSYEKL. The CDR3: CASSQTRGNTIYF. The CDR3 nucleotides are TGCGCCAGCAGCCAGACCCGAGGAAACACCATATATTTT.

The V call is TRBV18, the J call TRBJ2-6, with D uncertain. Germline V gives CDR1 KGHSH, CDR2 LQKENI. This CDR3 has 18 residues. V lost 2 bases, J lost 0 bases, and 14 bases lay in between. CDR3 residues: CASSPSLGSYSGANVLTF. The DNA for the CDR3 is TGTGCCAGCTCACCATCTCTGGGCTCCTACTCTGGGGCCAACGTCCTGACTTTC.

This clone has more than one count but fewer than ten. The chain carries TRBV7-8 and TRBJ1-2; tentative D call: TRBD1 (5 bases). V was trimmed by 7 bases and J by 4 bases, leaving 16 bases between them. Germline V gives CDR1 SGHVS, CDR2 FQNEAQ. The length of the CDR3 is 14 residues. Written as DNA, the CDR3 is TGTGCCAGCACTCATACGGGGCTTGGCTATGGCTACACCTTC. This encodes CASTHTGLGYGYTF.

The chain carries TRBV7-9 and TRBJ1-1; D call uncertain. Germline assignment: CDR1 SEHNR and CDR2 FQNEAQ (reference sequence). The V end lost 4 bases, the J end lost 2 bases, and 11 bases lay between the germline ends. The CDR3 sequence is 14 residues long. The CDR3 loop reads CASSSLIINTEAFF. The CDR3 DNA reads as TGTGCCAGCAGCTCCCTGATCATTAACACTGAAGCTTTCTTT.

The rearrangement uses TRBV28 and TRBJ1-2, with D possibly being TRBD1 (5 bases). Looked up from germline, CDR1 is MDHEN and CDR2 is SYDVKM. Trimming removed 2 bases at V and 2 bases at J, with 9 bases between. The CDR3 extends over 14 amino acids. Here the CDR3 reads CASSLGGTNYGYTF. The CDR3 DNA reads as TGTGCCAGCAGTTTAGGAGGGACCAACTATGGCTACACCTTC.

J is TRBJ2-7 and V is TRBV30, with a weak D call TRBD1 (6 bases). This CDR3 contains 12 residues. Germline CDR1 is GTSNPN and CDR2 is SVGIG (reference sequence). V was cut by 3 bases and J by 2 bases, with 8 bases left in between. Here the CDR3 reads CAWRRTAYEQYF. The DNA for the CDR3 is TGTGCCTGGAGAAGGACAGCCTACGAGCAGTACTTC.

The CDR3 is CASRGEFEQFF. CDR3 bases: TGCGCCAGCAGGGGGGAGTTTGAGCAGTTCTTC. J is TRBJ2-1 and V is TRBV5-1, with D possibly called TRBD1 or TRBD2 (5 bases each). V lost 5 bases, J lost 9 bases, and 9 bases lay in between. From germline, CDR1 is SGHRS and CDR2 YFSETQ. The CDR3 has 11 amino acids.

This chain connects TRBV6-1 to TRBJ1-1; D might be TRBD1 (6 bases). Germline CDR1 is MNHNS and CDR2 is SASEGT. The CDR3 runs to 15 residues. The V and J ends lost 4 bases and 2 bases respectively, with 14 bases between them. CDR3 in amino acids: CASSARQEINTEAFF. CDR3 DNA sequence: TGTGCCAGCAGTGCACGACAGGAGATAAACACTGAAGCTTTCTTT.

V gene TRBV20-1 combines with J gene TRBJ2-7; no firm D call. Trimming removed 6 bases from V and 7 bases from J, with 13 bases in between. CDR1 and CDR2 from the germline V gene are DFQATT and SNEGSKA (reference sequence). The CDR3 is made up of 11 amino acids. In DNA, the CDR3 is TGCAGTGCCTCCCCTCAGTCGGAGCAGTACTTC. This encodes CSASPQSEQYF.

The chain has TRBV5-1 and TRBJ2-7; TRBD2 agrees at 7 bases. Germline values: CDR1 SGHRS, CDR2 YFSETQ. V was pared by 0 bases and J by 2 bases, with 5 bases of the junction left unmatched. CDR3 size: 15 residues. The CDR3 region is CASSLAGGLAYEQYF. The CDR3 DNA reads TGCGCCAGCAGCTTGGCGGGGGGACTTGCCTACGAGCAGTACTTC.

The rearrangement uses TRBV29-1 and TRBJ2-6; D unresolved. The germline V and J ends were trimmed by 6 bases and 0 bases, with 9 bases remaining between them. The length of the CDR3 is 14 residues. Germline CDR1 SQVTM, CDR2 ANQGSEA. CDR3 residues: CSVRSFSGANVLTF. DNA for the CDR3: TGCAGCGTCCGCAGCTTCTCTGGGGCCAACGTCCTGACTTTC.

By sample fraction, this clone is medium-sized. The chain recombines TRBV4-2 with TRBJ1-4; no definite D call. Trimming shortened V by 5 bases and J by 0 bases, and 13 bases separated the two germline ends. CDR3 length: 16 amino acids. CDR1 and CDR2 (germline): LGHNA, YNFKEQ. This chain's CDR3 is CASSERGRATNEKLFF. The CDR3, as DNA: TGTGCCAGCAGCGAAAGAGGACGGGCAACTAATGAAAAACTGTTTTTT.

The V gene is TRBV9, the J gene TRBJ1-6; maybe TRBD1 (5 bases). CDR3 length: 15 amino acids. CDR1 is SGDLS and CDR2 is YYNGEE in the germline V gene. The V end was cut by 4 bases, the J end by 12 bases, with 20 bases between. The CDR3 loop reads CASSSQTGTSGPLHF. As DNA, the CDR3 is TGTGCCAGCAGCTCGCAAACCGGGACGTCGGGACCCCTCCACTTT.